Each of the 21 T cell receptor beta chains below was sequenced from the same sample in a study of Graves' ophthalmopathy and Graves' hyperthyroidism (dated by TCRdb to 2017 to 2018). Reads for this sample came from an Illumina HiSeq 2000. For repertoire sequencing, TCR beta CDR3 regions were amplified from RNA transcripts. A first-round RT-PCR used HTBI primers with the Qiagen OneStep RT-PCR kit, followed by a second-round multiplex PCR, size selection and purification. The public reads were reprocessed in TCRdb via fastp at Q25 and MiXCR, keeping in-frame beta chains. Every entry covers one CDR3 protein and lists the most common genes and DNA from its rows. The table for this sample lists almost 750,000 distinct CDR3 sequences; approximately 40% of them were counted only once. The top ten hold approximately 43% of the sample. Sequenced: peripheral blood. These receptors were obtained from an adult man with Graves' ophthalmopathy.

This clonotype occurred a few times. This chain connects TRBV4-1 to TRBJ1-5; no firm D call. Per the germline V gene, CDR1 is MGHRA and CDR2 is YSYEKL. Deletions cut 1 base from V and 2 bases from J, with 9 bases between. This CDR3 is 15 amino acids long. CDR3 bases: TGCGCCAGCAGCCAAGTAATGGCGGGCAATCAGCCCCAGCATTTT. This gives the protein CASSQVMAGNQPQHF.

The rearrangement joins TRBV6-6 to TRBJ2-5, with TRBD1 matching 8 bases. The V gene end was trimmed by 4 bases and the J gene end by 2 bases; junction bases not matched to a gene: 12. Germline CDR1 MNHNY, CDR2 SVGAGI (reference sequence). CDR3 length: 17 amino acids. CDR3 in amino acids: CASSSRTRQGPQETQYF. The CDR3 region has the DNA TGTGCCAGCAGTTCACGAACGAGACAGGGGCCACAAGAGACCCAGTACTTC.

With regard to this clonotype: A much larger clonotype is one base distant, so this may be a read error. This chain joins TRBV9 and TRBJ2-7, with D maybe TRBD1 (5 bases). There are 14 residues in the CDR3. V dropped 7 bases and J dropped 0 bases, with 14 bases sitting between them. The germline CDR1 and CDR2 sequences are SGDLS and YYNGEE. CDR3 sequence reads: CASGPTVFSYEQYF. For the CDR3, the DNA is TGTGCCAGCGGCCCGACAGTGTTCTCCTACGAGCAGTACTTC.

This clonotype was seen a few times. The chain couples TRBV6-6 to TRBJ2-2, with TRBD1 matching 10 bases. Germline V gives CDR1 MNHNY, CDR2 SVGAGI (reference sequence). The CDR3 consists of 16 residues. V dropped 7 bases and J dropped 4; count of bases not matched to a gene: 9. For the CDR3, the DNA is TGTGCCAGCAAAAAGGACAGGGGGGACGCCACCGGGGAGCTGTTTTTT. This sequence encodes CASKKDRGDATGELFF.

This rearrangement joins TRBV5-5 to TRBJ1-3; D is uncertain. CDR1 and CDR2 (germline): SGHKS, YYEKEE (reference sequence). CDR3 length: 16 amino acids. The V gene lost 3 bases and the J gene lost 0 bases, with 13 bases spanning the gap. CDR3 sequence: CASSSPRAPSGNTIYF. The CDR3 DNA reads as TGTGCCAGCAGCTCCCCCCGCGCTCCCTCTGGAAACACCATATATTTT.

Regarding this clonotype: Germline is not matched at one junction end, which may reflect a read error. The chain recombines TRBV10-3 with TRBJ2-6, with no clear D. The CDR3 consists of 15 residues. Germline V gene data show CDR1 as ENHRY and CDR2 as SYGVKD. The CDR3 DNA is TGTGCCAGCAGTTTAATGGCTACTGGGGCCAACGTCCTGACTTTC. This sequence encodes CASSLMATGANVLTF.

The chain employs TRBV6-1 and TRBJ2-7; D tentatively fits TRBD1 or TRBD2 (5 bases each). V was cut by 4 bases and J by 3 bases, with 22 bases left in between. The CDR3 is 17 amino acids. The V gene's germline CDR1 is MNHNS and CDR2 SASEGT. CDR3 protein: CASSGGREKTYYYEQYF. CDR3 in DNA: TGTGCCAGCAGTGGGGGCAGGGAGAAAACTTACTACTACGAGCAGTACTTC.

J is TRBJ2-7 and V is TRBV9; TRBD1 is a possible D gene (6 bases). V lost 6 bases and J 6 bases, leaving 22 bases between the germline ends. The CDR3 is 15 residues long. The germline CDR1 and CDR2 sequences are SGDLS and YYNGEE. The CDR3 region is CASTPPGHLWSEQYF. The CDR3 DNA follows: TGTGCCAGCACTCCACCGGGACATTTGTGGTCCGAGCAGTACTTC.

This clonotype was observed a handful of times. The chain joins TRBV5-1 to TRBJ1-1, with 12 bases matching TRBD1. J was trimmed by 6 bases and V by 4 bases; bases with no gene match: 10. This CDR3 is 16 amino acids long. Germline V lookup: CDR1 SGHRS, CDR2 YFSETQ. Written as DNA, the CDR3 is TGCGCCAGCAGCATCCGGGACAGGGGGCTATCCCCTGAAGCTTTCTTT. Translating it yields CASSIRDRGLSPEAFF.

The V and J genes are TRBV27 and TRBJ1-1, with a weak D call TRBD1 (6 bases). With 6 bases removed from V and 8 bases from J, the gap between germline ends came to 22 bases. The germline V gene has CDR1 MNHEY and CDR2 SMNVEV (reference sequence). The CDR3 runs to 15 residues. CDR3 in DNA: TGTGCCAGCAGGGATGACGCAGGGGCGGGTTGGGAAGCTTTCTTT. This gives the protein CASRDDAGAGWEAFF.

This chain links TRBV24-1 with TRBJ2-5; D is perhaps TRBD1 (5 bases). The V end was cut by 4 bases, the J end by 3 bases, with 8 bases between. This CDR3 region has 13 residues. Per germline, CDR1 KGHDR and CDR2 SFDVKD. Here the CDR3 DNA reads TGTGCCACCAGTGAAGACAGCAAAGAGACCCAGTACTTC. This translates into CATSEDSKETQYF.

In this sample, this clonotype turned up many times. The chain has TRBV7-7 and TRBJ2-7, with a possible D match to TRBD1 (6 bases). The V gene's germline CDR1 is SSHAT and CDR2 FNYEAQ (reference sequence). The CDR3 has 13 residues. V dropped 4 bases and J dropped 4 bases, with 11 bases sitting between them. In nucleotides, the CDR3 is TGTGCCAGCAGCTCGTTGGACAGTTACGAGCAGTACTTC. This codes for CASSSLDSYEQYF. Combining the CDR3 with reference TRBV7-7 and TRBJ2-7 gives the whole variable domain GAGVSQSPRYKVTKRGQDVTLRCDPISSHATLYWYQQALGQGPEFLTYFNYEAQPDKSGLPSDRFSAERPEGSISTLTIQRTEQRDSAMYRCASSSLDSYEQYFGPGTRLTVT.

This clonotype has a handful of counts. This chain joins TRBV7-9 and TRBJ1-1, with D maybe TRBD1 (5 bases). V was pared by 5 bases and J by 0 bases, with 13 bases between. There are 15 residues in the CDR3. Germline V gives CDR1 SEHNR, CDR2 FQNEAQ (reference sequence). The CDR3 spells CASSQPGRMNTEAFF. The CDR3 region has the DNA TGTGCCAGCAGCCAACCGGGACGAATGAACACTGAAGCTTTCTTT.

With regard to this clonotype: The junction shows a germline mismatch at one end, possibly a read error. V usage is TRBV10-3 and J usage is TRBJ1-1; D gene ambiguous. This CDR3 is built from 11 residues. Looked up from germline, CDR1 is ENHRY and CDR2 is SYGVKD. CDR3 region: CASSVGSEAFF. CDR3 nucleotides: TGTGCCAGCAGTGTTGGCTCTGAAGCTTTCTTT.

At least ten counts were recorded for this clonotype. The chain recombines TRBV15 with TRBJ1-5; the D gene is possibly TRBD1 (5 bases). The germline CDR1 and CDR2 sequences are LNHNV and YYDKDF (reference sequence). The V and J ends lost 0 bases and 7 bases respectively, with 13 bases between them. The length of the CDR3 is 15 residues. DNA for the CDR3: TGTGCCACCAGCAGAGATGGGAGGGGACTCCAGCCCCAGCATTTT. Translated: CATSRDGRGLQPQHF.

The chain has TRBV9 and TRBJ1-4, with D possibly TRBD1 on 5 matching bases. With 5 bases removed from V and 6 bases from J, the gap between germline ends came to 20 bases. CDR3 length: 16 residues. CDR1 and CDR2 from the germline V gene are SGDLS and YYNGEE. CDR3 in DNA: TGTGCCAGCAGTTTAGCTGGGGCGGGGAGTGATGAAAAACTGTTTTTT. Translation gives CASSLAGAGSDEKLFF.

This chain links TRBV15 with TRBJ1-2; maybe TRBD1 (5 bases). The CDR3 spans 14 residues. In germline, CDR1 is LNHNV, CDR2 YYDKDF (reference sequence). Between the trimmed V and J ends, which lost 5 bases and 4 bases, there was a span of 14 bases. CDR3 in amino acids: CATSRDGGIYGYTF. DNA of the CDR3: TGTGCCACCAGCCGGGACGGGGGTATCTATGGCTACACCTTC.

The V and J genes are TRBV7-9 and TRBJ2-5; no firm D call. The CDR3 length is 13 residues. CDR1 and CDR2 from the germline V gene are SEHNR and FQNEAQ (reference sequence). Trimming cost V 3 bases and J 7 bases, with 12 bases left between them. The CDR3 protein is CASSFSSSGTQYF. CDR3 nucleotides: TGTGCCAGCAGCTTTTCCAGCTCTGGGACCCAGTACTTC.

This clonotype was seen ten or more times. The gene calls are TRBV24-1 and TRBJ1-2; 10 bases are shared with TRBD1. V lost 3 bases, J lost 3 bases, and 9 bases stayed unmatched. Germline-derived CDR1 and CDR2 are KGHDR and SFDVKD. This CDR3 has 17 amino acids. The CDR3 loop is CATSDPGQGMEDYGYTF. The CDR3 nucleotides read TGTGCCACCAGTGATCCGGGACAGGGGATGGAAGACTATGGCTACACCTTC.

There are many counts of this clonotype. The J gene is TRBJ1-6, the V gene TRBV11-2; D perhaps matches TRBD1 (5 bases). This CDR3 spans 14 amino acids. CDR1 and CDR2 (germline): SGHAT, FQNNGV. Deletions cut 4 bases from V and 8 bases from J, with 12 bases between. CDR3 sequence reads: CASSSRTMDSPLHF. The CDR3 nucleotides read TGTGCCAGCAGCTCAAGGACAATGGATTCACCCCTCCACTTT. The variable domain in full, with the rest retrieved from reference TRBV11-2 and TRBJ1-6, is EAGVAQSPRYKIIEKRQSVAFWCNPISGHATLYWYQQILGQGPKLLIQFQNNGVVDDSQLPKDRFSAERLKGVDSTLKIQPAKLEDSAVYLCASSSRTMDSPLHFGNGTRLTVT.

This clonotype was counted many times. The chain carries TRBV29-1 and TRBJ1-1; D might be TRBD1 (5 bases). CDR3 size: 13 residues. The V end was cut by 4 bases, the J end by 6 bases, with 15 bases between. Germline values: CDR1 SQVTM, CDR2 ANQGSEA. The CDR3 here is CSVVGRVGAEAFF. CDR3 coding DNA: TGCAGCGTTGTAGGCAGGGTTGGGGCTGAAGCTTTCTTT.